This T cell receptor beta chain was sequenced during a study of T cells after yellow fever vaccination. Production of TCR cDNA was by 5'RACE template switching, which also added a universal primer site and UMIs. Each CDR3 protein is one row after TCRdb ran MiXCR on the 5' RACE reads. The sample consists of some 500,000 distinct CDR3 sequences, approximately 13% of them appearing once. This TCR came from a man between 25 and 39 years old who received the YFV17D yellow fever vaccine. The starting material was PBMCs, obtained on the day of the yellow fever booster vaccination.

CDR3 in amino acids: CASSAPGDKNTGELFF. The CDR3 DNA follows: TGTGCCAGCAGCGCCCCGGGGGACAAGAACACCGGGGAGCTGTTTTTT. The chain is built from TRBV9 and TRBJ2-2; D possibly uses TRBD1 or TRBD2 (6 bases each). CDR3 length: 16 amino acids. V lost 3 bases, J lost 1 base, and 13 bases lay in between. Germline V lookup: CDR1 SGDLS, CDR2 YYNGEE.